These T cell receptor beta chains were read from a single sample in a study of T cell changes during pregnancy in multiple sclerosis. The protocol was immunoSEQ multiplex PCR, while the TCRdb copy is restricted to in-frame clones and leaves out a portion. The data contain approximately 89,000 clones, approximately 94% of them seen just once; the ten biggest clones take up 2% to 3%. The sequenced sample was peripheral blood, obtained in the third trimester of pregnancy. Every receptor here comes from a female donor with multiple sclerosis, enrolled in a pregnancy study. Both conserved end residues are part of each CDR3. A D gene is named only where the DNA matches it firmly. Only some rows state a clone size, as once, few, many or a class for expanded clones.

d_gene,abundance,v_gene,j_gene,CDR3nt,CDR3aa
TRBD1,NA,TRBV7-2,TRBJ1-5,TGTGCCAGCAGCCAGAACAGGGGGAATCAGCCCCAGCATTTT,CASSQNRGNQPQHF
NA,NA,TRBV11-2,TRBJ2-3,TGTGCCAGCACCGAAACGGGGGGCTCCTTTAACACAGATACGCAGTATTTT,CASTETGGSFNTDTQYF
NA,once,TRBV6-5,TRBJ1-2,TGTGCCAGCACCCAAGCAGGGTCTGGCTACACCTTC,CASTQAGSGYTF
TRBD2,NA,TRBV4-1,TRBJ2-1,TGCGCCAGCAGCCACCCGGCGGGGGGTGATTTGAGGAATGAGCAGTTCTTC,CASSHPAGGDLRNEQFF
NA,NA,TRBV6-1,TRBJ2-2,TGTGCCAGCAGAACGGAGGGCTGGTTCACCGGGGAGCTGTTTTTT,CASRTEGWFTGELFF
NA,NA,TRBV6-1,TRBJ2-3,TGTGCCAGCAGTGAAACTTTCCTCACAGATACGCAGTATTTT,CASSETFLTDTQYF
NA,NA,TRBV1,TRBJ2-2,TGCACCAGCCCCGGACTCTCGAACACCGGGGAGCTGTTTTTT,CTSPGLSNTGELFF
TRBD1,few,TRBV7-6,TRBJ2-7,TGTGCCAGCAGCTTAGGGGCGGGACAGGGTTACGAGCAGTACTTC,CASSLGAGQGYEQYF
NA,NA,TRBV14,TRBJ2-3,TGTGCCAGCAGCCCGGTGGAGTCCTCGTATACGCAGTATTTT,CASSPVESSYTQYF
NA,NA,TRBV2,TRBJ1-1,TGTGCCAGCAGCGCCGACAGCAACACTGAAGCTTTCTTT,CASSADSNTEAFF
NA,once,TRBV5-5,TRBJ2-7,TGTGCCAGCAGCTTGTTTCGGGAGCCCTACGAGCAGTACTTC,CASSLFREPYEQYF
TRBD2,NA,TRBV7-3,TRBJ2-3,TGTGCCAGCAGCCAACTAGCGGGGGAGTACAAGGATACGCAGTATTTT,CASSQLAGEYKDTQYF
TRBD1,NA,TRBV19,TRBJ1-6,TGTGCCAGTAGCCCTTTACCGGGACAGGGTGGCTATAATTCACCCCTCCACTTT,CASSPLPGQGGYNSPLHF
TRBD1,once,TRBV18,TRBJ1-1,TGTGCCAGCTCACCTACAGGGGAGGTGAACACTGAAGCTTTCTTT,CASSPTGEVNTEAFF
NA,NA,TRBV18,TRBJ1-1,TGTGCCAGCTCGCCATTGACAGTGGACACTGAAGCTTTCTTT,CASSPLTVDTEAFF
NA,NA,TRBV25-1,TRBJ1-6,TGTGCCAGCAGTGAAGTACACAATAATTCACCCCTCCACTTT,CASSEVHNNSPLHF
TRBD1,NA,TRBV5-6,TRBJ2-5,TGTGCCAGCAGCTTTCTTTTCGACAGGGCGGAAGAGACCCAGTACTTC,CASSFLFDRAEETQYF
NA,once,TRBV28,TRBJ1-6,TGTGCCAGCAGTACCGAACAGGGTGTGTCCTGGGATTCTAATTCACCCCTCCACTTT,CASSTEQGVSWDSNSPLHF
NA,NA,TRBV21-1,TRBJ1-2,TGTGCCAGCAGAGCGGGACAGGGTGGCTACACCTTC,CASRAGQGGYTF
NA,NA,TRBV7-9,TRBJ2-1,TGTGCCAGCAGCTTAGGCGCCGTTTCCCCAATCTCCGAGCAGTTCTTC,CASSLGAVSPISEQFF
TRBD1,once,TRBV7-2,TRBJ2-3,TGTGCCAGCAGCCTGCGTCAGGGGGCGGGCACAGATACGCAGTATTTT,CASSLRQGAGTDTQYF
TRBD1,NA,TRBV6-1,TRBJ2-7,TGTGCCAGCAGTGAAGGACCCGGGACAGGGAGTTCCGAGCAGTACTTC,CASSEGPGTGSSEQYF
TRBD2,NA,TRBV18,TRBJ2-3,TGTGCCAGCTCACCACTAGCGGGGGGAGTGGAGTATTTT,CASSPLAGGVEYF
NA,NA,TRBV18,TRBJ1-5,TGTGCCAGCTCACGGGGAGGCAATCAGCCCCAGCATTTT,CASSRGGNQPQHF
TRBD1,NA,TRBV6-1,TRBJ1-2,TGTGCCAGCAGTGGAAACCCGGGACAGACGAAGAACTATGGCTACACCTTC,CASSGNPGQTKNYGYTF
NA,NA,TRBV27,TRBJ1-2,TGTGCCAGCAGTTTAACCGAGAACTATGGCTACACCTTC,CASSLTENYGYTF
TRBD1,NA,TRBV13,TRBJ1-5,TGTGCCAGCAGCTTAGGCCCCGTGACAGGGAGCAATCAGCCCCAGCATTTT,CASSLGPVTGSNQPQHF
NA,NA,TRBV13,TRBJ2-5,TGTGCCAGCAGCTTTTTTGACGGGGAGACCCAGTACTTC,CASSFFDGETQYF
TRBD1,NA,TRBV5-1,TRBJ2-1,TGCGCCAGCAGCTTGGACAGGGGGCTGGGAAATGAGCAGTTCTTC,CASSLDRGLGNEQFF
TRBD1,NA,TRBV6-6,TRBJ2-5,TGTGCCAGCACCTTCACAGGGGGACAGGGCCAAGAGACCCAGTACTTC,CASTFTGGQGQETQYF
NA,NA,TRBV13,TRBJ2-3,TGTGCCAGCAGCTTGGAGGAGACGGATACGCAGTATTTT,CASSLEETDTQYF
TRBD1,NA,TRBV6-6,TRBJ1-1,TGTGCCAGCAGCCACAGGGGCACTGAAGCTTTCTTT,CASSHRGTEAFF
NA,NA,TRBV7-9,TRBJ1-2,TGTGCCAGCAGCTTAGGACTCAGGGTATCTAACTATGGCTACACCTTC,CASSLGLRVSNYGYTF
NA,NA,TRBV7-9,TRBJ2-7,TGTGCCAGCGGCAGGGGAAGGGATGAGCAGTACTTC,CASGRGRDEQYF
NA,NA,TRBV6-1,TRBJ2-7,TGTGCCAGCGAGTCCGGTTCAAATGTCTACGAGCAGTACTTC,CASESGSNVYEQYF
TRBD1,NA,TRBV29-1,TRBJ1-3,TGCAGCGTTAAAGGGACAGCTGGAAACACCATATATTTT,CSVKGTAGNTIYF
TRBD2,NA,TRBV11-2,TRBJ2-4,TGTGCCAGCAGCCACCGCGGGGGGCGGGAAGGGATGGACATTCAGTACTTC,CASSHRGGREGMDIQYF
TRBD2,NA,TRBV9,TRBJ2-1,TGTGCCAGCAGCGGAAAACCTAGCGGGGTGAACAATGAGCAGTTCTTC,CASSGKPSGVNNEQFF
NA,NA,TRBV5-1,TRBJ1-1,TGCGCCAGCAGCTTGGTTGCAGGGGCGAACACTGAAGCTTTCTTT,CASSLVAGANTEAFF
TRBD2,NA,TRBV4-2,TRBJ2-3,TGTGCCAGCAGCTACGGGACTAGTCTAACAGATACGCAGTATTTT,CASSYGTSLTDTQYF
NA,NA,TRBV7-9,TRBJ2-5,TGTGCCAGCGTGGCCGAGACCCAGTACTTC,CASVAETQYF
NA,NA,TRBV9,TRBJ2-7,TGTGCCAGCAGCCAAGCTGCGGGGACCCCCTACGAGCAGTACTTC,CASSQAAGTPYEQYF
TRBD1,NA,TRBV5-1,TRBJ1-4,TGCGCCAGCACCGACCGAGGGACAGGCAATGAAAAACTGTTTTTT,CASTDRGTGNEKLFF
NA,NA,TRBV9,TRBJ1-6,TGTGCCAGCAGCGGGAACAGGGCTAGCGGTTCACCCCTCCACTTT,CASSGNRASGSPLHF
TRBD1,NA,TRBV13,TRBJ1-4,TGTGCCAGCAGGGGACAGGGAGACGAAAAACTGTTTTTT,CASRGQGDEKLFF
TRBD2,NA,TRBV9,TRBJ2-7,TGTGCCAGCAGTCCAACTAGCGGGGACGAGCAGTACTTC,CASSPTSGDEQYF
NA,NA,TRBV27,TRBJ1-1,TGTGCCAGCAAAGGGCCAGGACAGAGAGCTGAAGCTTTCTTT,CASKGPGQRAEAFF
TRBD2,NA,TRBV5-4,TRBJ2-7,TGTGCCAGCAGCTTGTGGACTAGCGGGTTACGCTACGAGCAGTACTTC,CASSLWTSGLRYEQYF
TRBD2,once,TRBV19,TRBJ2-6,TGTGCCACCCGATCACGGGGGGGAAAGAACTCTGGGGCCAACGTCCTGACTTTC,CATRSRGGKNSGANVLTF
TRBD2,NA,TRBV7-2,TRBJ2-7,TGTGCCAGCAGCCCTAGCGGGCGGAGGGAGGCCTACGAGCAGTACTTC,CASSPSGRREAYEQYF